The rows below give T cell receptor beta chains drawn from one sample of a study of cytomegalovirus exposure and HLA in healthy donors. Assay used: immunoSEQ multiplex PCR; TCRdb lists only in-frame clones, some missing. The repertoire includes approximately 100,000 clones, under 85% of them detected once, and around 4% sits in the top ten. The sequenced material came from PBMCs. These receptor sequences come from a man in his forties in good health and CMV-seronegative. The CDR3 runs from the conserved cysteine through the conserved F or W. The D gene is left open where the match is weak. A clone size is listed for some rows: how often the clone was seen (once, few, many), or a class if it is expanded.

TRBV7-8	TRBD2	-	TRBJ2-1	TGTGCCAGCAGCTTGCGTAGCGGGGAGAATGAGCAGTTCTTC	CASSLRSGENEQFF
TRBV14	-	-	TRBJ1-2	TGTGCCAGCAGCCAAGATGGGAGGCGGGGCTACACCTTC	CASSQDGRRGYTF
TRBV25-1	-	-	TRBJ1-6	TGTGCCAGCAGGGACAACTCGAATTCACCCCTCCACTTT	CASRDNSNSPLHF
TRBV2	-	-	TRBJ2-2	TGTGCCAGCAGGCTGGCGGGACTCCTCAACACCGGGGAGCTGTTTTTT	CASRLAGLLNTGELFF
TRBV19	TRBD2	-	TRBJ2-6	TGTGCCAGTAGTATTCTAGGACTAGCGACCTCTGGGGCCAACGTCCTGACTTTC	CASSILGLATSGANVLTF
TRBV11-2	-	few	TRBJ1-2	TGTGCCAGCAGCTTAGCAGACAGGTTGCTTAATGGCTACACCTTC	CASSLADRLLNGYTF
TRBV11-3	-	-	TRBJ2-6	TGTGCCAGCAGCGGCGGGGCCTCTGGGGCCAACGTCCTGACTTTC	CASSGGASGANVLTF
TRBV25-1	TRBD2	-	TRBJ2-1	TGTGCCAGCATCCTGAGCGGGGGCAATGAGCAGTTCTTC	CASILSGGNEQFF
TRBV4-1	TRBD2	few	TRBJ2-1	TGCGCCAGCAGCCAAGATTTCGGGGCTAGCGGGGTTTATGAGCAGTTCTTC	CASSQDFGASGVYEQFF
TRBV30	TRBD1	-	TRBJ1-2	TGTGCCTGGAGGGTAACAGGGGTTTCCAACTATGGCTACACCTTC	CAWRVTGVSNYGYTF
TRBV5-4	TRBD2	few	TRBJ2-3	TGTGCCAGCAGCTTAGCGGGGGAAGCTAGCACAGATACGCAGTATTTT	CASSLAGEASTDTQYF
TRBV6-1	-	-	TRBJ1-2	TGTGCCAGCAGGGAAGGGCCGGGAGGAGATGGCTACACCTTC	CASREGPGGDGYTF
TRBV12-5	TRBD1	-	TRBJ1-4	TGTGCTAGTGGTCCGGGGACAGGGGGCTTGGAAAAACTGTTTTTT	CASGPGTGGLEKLFF
TRBV18	-	-	TRBJ1-1	TGTGCCAGCTCACCGACGGACAGCGGCACTGAAGCTTTCTTT	CASSPTDSGTEAFF
TRBV19	TRBD1	-	TRBJ1-1	TGTGCCAGTAACCCCGACAGGGGTTATGAAGCTTTCTTT	CASNPDRGYEAFF
TRBV28	-	-	TRBJ1-5	TGTGCCAGCAGTTTAAAGGTCGGGGGAACGCTAGGTCAGCCCCAGCATTTT	CASSLKVGGTLGQPQHF
TRBV6-5	TRBD1	few	TRBJ1-1	TGTGCCAGCAGCCCCGAATCCCGGGACAGGCCTTTCTTT	CASSPESRDRPFF
TRBV7-9	-	-	TRBJ2-3	TGTGCCAGCAGCTTAGTAGGGGGTAGGGATACGCAGTATTTT	CASSLVGGRDTQYF
TRBV27	TRBD1	-	TRBJ2-3	TGTGCCAGCAGCAAGAGGGACAGGGGGCTAGATACGCAGTATTTT	CASSKRDRGLDTQYF
TRBV30	-	-	TRBJ2-7	TGTGCCTTGAGTGTGGACACCTCGAGCGAGCAGTACTTC	CALSVDTSSEQYF
TRBV5-1	-	once	TRBJ1-2	TGCGCCAGCAGCTCGACATCGACAGACTATGGCTACACCTTC	CASSSTSTDYGYTF
TRBV28	TRBD1	-	TRBJ1-2	TGTGCCAGCAGTTTGGGACAGCACTATGGCTACACCTTC	CASSLGQHYGYTF
TRBV2	TRBD1	-	TRBJ2-3	TGTGCCAGCGAACAGGGGCTTATGGGTACAGATACGCAGTATTTT	CASEQGLMGTDTQYF
TRBV5-6	TRBD1	-	TRBJ1-2	TGTGCCAGCAGCTTGGGGGACAGGGCGGACTATGGCTACACCTTC	CASSLGDRADYGYTF